These T cell receptor beta chains were read from a single sample in a study of T cells after yellow fever vaccination. TCRdb reprocessed the 5' RACE reads via MiXCR and lists one record per CDR3 protein. Among 150,000 or so distinct CDR3 sequences listed, under 7% were seen once. Sequencing used CD4+ T cells sorted from PBMCs, obtained 10 days after the yellow fever booster vaccination. Receptor source: a young man who received the YFV17D yellow fever vaccine. Each CDR3 is given with its conserved first and last residue. D genes are given only for firm matches. Size is stated for part of the rows, as once, few or many counts, or as a class when the clone is expanded.

V gene	J gene	clone size	D gene	CDR3 protein	CDR3 DNA
TRBV10-2	TRBJ2-7	many	-	CASRTGSWDEQYF	TGCGCCAGCAGAACCGGTTCCTGGGACGAGCAGTACTTC
TRBV10-3	TRBJ2-6	many	-	CAISESNRANVLTF	TGTGCCATCAGTGAGTCCAACAGGGCCAACGTCCTGACTTTC
TRBV21-1	TRBJ2-3	many	-	CASSKEKGAGPTDTQYF	TGTGCCAGCAGCAAAGAGAAAGGAGCGGGCCCCACAGATACGCAGTATTTT
TRBV3-1	TRBJ2-1	many	-	CASSQEVLQGNEQFF	TGTGCCAGCAGCCAAGAGGTCCTCCAGGGCAATGAGCAGTTCTTC
TRBV7-9	TRBJ2-1	-	TRBD2	CASSSVSTSGSYEQFF	TGTGCCAGCAGCTCCGTCTCCACTAGCGGGAGTTATGAGCAGTTCTTC
TRBV7-2	TRBJ2-1	-	TRBD1	CASRRTGNEQFF	TGTGCCAGCAGGAGGACAGGGAATGAGCAGTTCTTC
TRBV6-5	TRBJ1-2	many	-	CASSYSIWQVDGYTF	TGTGCCAGCAGTTACTCGATCTGGCAGGTAGATGGCTACACCTTC
TRBV5-1	TRBJ2-5	many	-	CASSRAGEMLGETQYF	TGCGCCAGCAGCAGGGCAGGGGAGATGCTGGGAGAGACCCAGTACTTC
TRBV27	TRBJ1-1	many	-	CASRRRDRGTEAFF	TGTGCCAGCAGACGCCGGGACCGTGGTACTGAAGCTTTCTTT
TRBV6-1	TRBJ2-1	many	-	CASRQQPYNEQFF	TGTGCCAGCAGGCAACAGCCCTACAATGAGCAGTTCTTC
TRBV7-2	TRBJ2-1	many	TRBD2	CASSLIAGVGNEQFF	TGTGCCAGCAGCTTAATAGCGGGAGTGGGAAATGAGCAGTTCTTC
TRBV7-2	TRBJ2-7	-	-	CASTKVGDPTYEQYF	TGTGCCAGCACCAAGGTGGGGGATCCTACCTACGAGCAGTACTTC
TRBV5-5	TRBJ2-1	many	TRBD1	CASSFEGAGYNEQFF	TGTGCCAGCAGCTTCGAGGGGGCGGGCTACAATGAGCAGTTCTTC
TRBV7-2	TRBJ2-7	few	TRBD2	CASSALGTSGRYEQYF	TGTGCCAGCAGCGCCCTAGGGACTAGCGGGCGCTACGAGCAGTACTTC
TRBV29-1	TRBJ2-3	many	-	CSVDNRGSTDTQYF	TGCAGCGTTGACAATCGGGGGTCCACAGATACGCAGTATTTT
TRBV7-2	TRBJ1-5	many	-	CASSLKRTEGGPQHF	TGTGCCAGCAGCTTAAAACGGACGGAGGGCGGACCCCAGCATTTT
TRBV6-5	TRBJ2-2	many	TRBD2	CASSYLRSGSWTGELFF	TGTGCCAGCAGTTACTTAAGAAGCGGGAGCTGGACCGGGGAGCTGTTTTTT
TRBV11-2	TRBJ2-3	many	TRBD2	CASSPKTSGRGGTDTQYF	TGTGCCAGCAGCCCTAAGACTAGCGGGAGAGGAGGCACAGATACGCAGTATTTT
TRBV15	TRBJ1-2	many	TRBD1	CATSRVTRQGIYTF	TGTGCCACCAGCAGGGTGACGAGACAGGGGATCTACACCTTC
TRBV27	TRBJ2-7	many	TRBD2	CASSSLAGSSYEQYF	TGTGCCAGCAGCTCACTAGCGGGAAGCTCCTACGAGCAGTACTTC
TRBV6-2/TRBV6-3	TRBJ2-5	many	TRBD2	CATLRWASGRARKTQYF	TGTGCCACCCTCCGGTGGGCTAGCGGGAGGGCCCGAAAGACCCAGTACTTC
TRBV19	TRBJ2-7	many	TRBD1	CASKTGGRHF	TGTGCCAGTAAAACAGGGGGTAGGCACTTC
TRBV19	TRBJ2-5	many	TRBD2	CASSEAGAGETQYF	TGTGCCAGTAGTGAGGCGGGAGCTGGGGAGACCCAGTACTTC
TRBV10-3	TRBJ1-6	-	-	CAISGEVDSPLHF	TGTGCCATCAGTGGGGAGGTCGATTCACCCCTCCACTTT